This T cell receptor (beta chain) was recovered during a study of T cells in Graves' hyperthyroidism and ophthalmopathy. As for the study in general: Sampling of peripheral blood happened at initial diagnosis, prior to any treatment. Study outcomes and limitations: A model of 13 V-J features distinguished ophthalmopathy from stable hyperthyroidism.

Trimming removed 1 base from V and 0 bases from J, with 10 bases in between. This CDR3 comprises 15 residues. Germline CDR1 reads SGHDN; CDR2 reads FVKESK. This clonotype was observed a handful of times. The target antigen is unknown. Patients counted as stable if ophthalmopathy did not develop within 18 months. RNA transcripts yielded amplified TCR beta CDR3 regions. The TCR CDR3 was amplified in a first-round RT-PCR using the HTBI primer set. TCRdb reanalysed the multiplex PCR reads using MiXCR and keeps one entry per CDR3 protein. The sample includes some 690,000 distinct CDR3 sequences, around 16% of them seen just once.

The clonotype originates from a man aged 45-60 years with Graves' hyperthyroidism. The chain links TRBV14 to TRBJ2-7; weak D call: TRBD2 (6 bases). The sample consisted of blood. The CDR3 sequence is CASSQVSGYSYEQYF. CDR3 in DNA: TGTGCCAGCAGCCAAGTTAGCGGATACTCCTACGAGCAGTACTTC. The complete variable domain, with remaining parts taken from reference TRBV14 and TRBJ2-7, reads EAGVTQFPSHSVIEKGQTVTLRCDPISGHDNLYWYRRVMGKEIKFLLHFVKESKQDESGMPNNRFLAERTGGTYSTLKVQPAELEDSGVYFCASSQVSGYSYEQYFGPGTRLTVT.